At least ten counts were recorded for the clone carrying this TCR beta chain. Its specificity is unknown. After removal of 2 bases from V and 7 bases from J, the junction contained 8 bases not matched to a gene. The CDR3 spans 15 residues. The germline gives CDR1 ENHRY, CDR2 SYGVKD. Beta-chain TCR CDR3 regions were amplified from RNA transcripts. An opening RT-PCR round employed HTBI primers and preceded a second-round multiplex PCR. TCRdb processed the multiplex PCR reads anew with MiXCR; each CDR3 protein has one entry. In the table there are about 740,000 distinct CDR3 sequences, around 40% of which are singletons. Clinical symptoms, serum thyroxine, TRAb, thyroid ultrasound and orbital computed tomography formed the basis of diagnosis. The data were taken from a study of Graves' ophthalmopathy and Graves' hyperthyroidism. Broader study findings: Blood samples also showed most expanded thyroid clonotypes exceeding 0.001 frequency.

Sequenced: peripheral blood. V gene TRBV10-3 combines with J gene TRBJ1-5, with TRBD1 matching 7 bases. The sequence came from an adult man with Graves' ophthalmopathy. This chain's CDR3 is CAISEATGNGQPQHF. CDR3 coding DNA: TGTGCCATCAGTGAGGCGACAGGGAATGGGCAGCCCCAGCATTTT.